What follows are 2 T cell receptor beta chains derived from one specimen sequenced in a study of response to subunit inactivated influenza vaccine. TCRdb fed the RT-PCR reads into MiXCR, producing one record per CDR3 protein. The sample yields around 760,000 distinct CDR3 sequences, roughly 13% seen once. This specimen was PBMCs from blood, taken around two weeks before vaccination. All receptors come from a man aged 50-60 years who received an inactivated influenza vaccine.

This clonotype turned up a few times. This chain joins TRBV12-3 or TRBV12-4 and TRBJ2-3; TRBD1 matches 10 bases. V was pared by 6 bases and J by 3 bases, with 6 bases of the junction left unmatched. The CDR3 consists of 15 residues. The CDR3 region is CASSHRGQGTDTQYF. CDR3 DNA sequence: TGTGCCAGCAGCCACCGGGGACAGGGGACAGATACGCAGTATTTT.

This clonotype has just a few counts. The DNA for the CDR3 is TGCGCCAGCAGCGGACGGGGGACAGGGGGCACAGATACGCAGTATTTT. This encodes CASSGRGTGGTDTQYF. J is TRBJ2-3 and V is TRBV5-1; 10 nucleotides match TRBD1. V lost 4 bases and J lost 1; bases outside the gene matches: 6. The CDR3 is 16 residues long. The germline gives CDR1 SGHRS, CDR2 YFSETQ. The full variable domain, with the rest looked up from reference TRBV5-1 and TRBJ2-3, is KAGVTQTPRYLIKTRGQQVTLSCSPISGHRSVSWYQQTPGQGLQFLFEYFSETQRNKGNFPGRFSGRQFSNSRSEMNVSTLELGDSALYLCASSGRGTGGTDTQYFGPGTRLTVL.